The TCR beta chain under discussion was sequenced for a study of metastatic and nonmetastatic thyroid tumors. Study-level background: Blood and tumor or nodule tissue repertoires from malignant and benign thyroid patients were compared. General study points: Significantly greater TCR beta diversity was reportedly found in malignant thyroid tumors than in benign nodules (in blood and tumor).

Patients underwent thyroid surgery, and none had received any treatment before it. Per the study methods: The study took CDR3 differences across clinicopathological groups and made a distant-metastasis classifier for papillary thyroid cancer from them. TCRdb re-called clones via MiXCR from the PCR reads. The V and J calls come from TCRdb's annotation, not from the publication. The sample lists approximately 69,000 clones; approximately 14% were seen once. The CDR3 sequence is 12 residues long. The germline V gene has CDR1 DFQATT and CDR2 SNEGSKA (reference sequence). There are many counts of this clone. Its antigen remains unknown.

The chain joins TRBV20-1 to TRBJ1-1; 7 nucleotides match TRBD1. Specimen: blood. The clonotype originates from a male donor with papillary thyroid cancer or a benign thyroid nodule (not recorded which). Some clones in this sample may be carry-over from other donors' samples. As DNA, the CDR3 is TGCAGGGCGAGGACAGGGAACACTGAAGCTTTCTTT. This gives the protein CRARTGNTEAFF.